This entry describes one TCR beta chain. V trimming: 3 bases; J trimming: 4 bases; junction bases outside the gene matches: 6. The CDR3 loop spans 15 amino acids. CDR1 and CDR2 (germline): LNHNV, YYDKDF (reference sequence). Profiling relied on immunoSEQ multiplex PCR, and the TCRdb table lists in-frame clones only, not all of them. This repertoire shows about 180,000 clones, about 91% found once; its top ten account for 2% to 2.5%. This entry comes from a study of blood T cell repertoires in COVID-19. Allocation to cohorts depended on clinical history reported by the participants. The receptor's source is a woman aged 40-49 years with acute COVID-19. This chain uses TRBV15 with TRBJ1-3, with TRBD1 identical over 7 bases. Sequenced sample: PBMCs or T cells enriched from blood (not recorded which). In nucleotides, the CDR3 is TGTGCCACCAGCAGGGGACAGCCGGCCGGAAACACCATATATTTT. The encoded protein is CATSRGQPAGNTIYF.